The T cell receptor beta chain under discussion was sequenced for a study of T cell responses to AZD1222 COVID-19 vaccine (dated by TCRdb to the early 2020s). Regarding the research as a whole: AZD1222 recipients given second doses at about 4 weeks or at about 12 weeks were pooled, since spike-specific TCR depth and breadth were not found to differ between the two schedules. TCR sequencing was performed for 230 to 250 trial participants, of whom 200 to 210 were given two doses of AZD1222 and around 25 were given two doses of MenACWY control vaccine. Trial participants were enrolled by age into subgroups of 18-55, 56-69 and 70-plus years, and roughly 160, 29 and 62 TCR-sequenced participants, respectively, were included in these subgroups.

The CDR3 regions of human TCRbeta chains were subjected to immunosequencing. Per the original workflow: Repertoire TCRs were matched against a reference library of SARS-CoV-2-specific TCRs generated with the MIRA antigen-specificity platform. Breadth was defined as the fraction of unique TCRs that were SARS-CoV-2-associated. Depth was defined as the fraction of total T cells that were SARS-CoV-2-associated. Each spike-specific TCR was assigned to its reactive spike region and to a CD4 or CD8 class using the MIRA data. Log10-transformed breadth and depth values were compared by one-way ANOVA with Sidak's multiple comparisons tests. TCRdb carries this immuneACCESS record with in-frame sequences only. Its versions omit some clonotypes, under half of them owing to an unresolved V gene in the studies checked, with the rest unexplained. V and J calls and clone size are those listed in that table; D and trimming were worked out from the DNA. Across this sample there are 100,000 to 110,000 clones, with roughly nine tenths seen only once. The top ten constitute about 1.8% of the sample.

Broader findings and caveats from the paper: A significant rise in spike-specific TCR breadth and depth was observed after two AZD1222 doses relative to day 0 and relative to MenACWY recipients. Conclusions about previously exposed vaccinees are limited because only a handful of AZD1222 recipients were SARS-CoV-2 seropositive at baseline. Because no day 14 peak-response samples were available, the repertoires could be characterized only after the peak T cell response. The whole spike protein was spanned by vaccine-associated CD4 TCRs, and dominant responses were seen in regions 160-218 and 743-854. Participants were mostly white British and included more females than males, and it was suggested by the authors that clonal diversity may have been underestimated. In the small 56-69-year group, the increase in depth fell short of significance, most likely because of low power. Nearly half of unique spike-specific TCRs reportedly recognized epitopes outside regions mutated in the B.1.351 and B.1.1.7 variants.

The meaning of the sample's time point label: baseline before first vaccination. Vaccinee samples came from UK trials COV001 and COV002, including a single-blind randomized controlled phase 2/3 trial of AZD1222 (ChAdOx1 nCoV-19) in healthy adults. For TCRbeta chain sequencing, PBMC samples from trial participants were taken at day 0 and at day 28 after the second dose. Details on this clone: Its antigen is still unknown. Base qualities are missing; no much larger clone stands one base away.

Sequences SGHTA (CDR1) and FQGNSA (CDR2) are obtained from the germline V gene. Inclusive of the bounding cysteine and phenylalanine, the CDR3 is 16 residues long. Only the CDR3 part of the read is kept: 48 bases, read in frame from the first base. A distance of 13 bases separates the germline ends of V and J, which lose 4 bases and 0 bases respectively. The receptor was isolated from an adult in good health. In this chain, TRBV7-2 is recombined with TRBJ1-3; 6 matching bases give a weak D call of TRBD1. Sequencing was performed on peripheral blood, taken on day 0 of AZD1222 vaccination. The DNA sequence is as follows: TGTGCCAGCAGCTCCAGACAGGTATCCTCTGGAAACACCATATATTTT. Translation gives CASSSRQVSSGNTIYF.